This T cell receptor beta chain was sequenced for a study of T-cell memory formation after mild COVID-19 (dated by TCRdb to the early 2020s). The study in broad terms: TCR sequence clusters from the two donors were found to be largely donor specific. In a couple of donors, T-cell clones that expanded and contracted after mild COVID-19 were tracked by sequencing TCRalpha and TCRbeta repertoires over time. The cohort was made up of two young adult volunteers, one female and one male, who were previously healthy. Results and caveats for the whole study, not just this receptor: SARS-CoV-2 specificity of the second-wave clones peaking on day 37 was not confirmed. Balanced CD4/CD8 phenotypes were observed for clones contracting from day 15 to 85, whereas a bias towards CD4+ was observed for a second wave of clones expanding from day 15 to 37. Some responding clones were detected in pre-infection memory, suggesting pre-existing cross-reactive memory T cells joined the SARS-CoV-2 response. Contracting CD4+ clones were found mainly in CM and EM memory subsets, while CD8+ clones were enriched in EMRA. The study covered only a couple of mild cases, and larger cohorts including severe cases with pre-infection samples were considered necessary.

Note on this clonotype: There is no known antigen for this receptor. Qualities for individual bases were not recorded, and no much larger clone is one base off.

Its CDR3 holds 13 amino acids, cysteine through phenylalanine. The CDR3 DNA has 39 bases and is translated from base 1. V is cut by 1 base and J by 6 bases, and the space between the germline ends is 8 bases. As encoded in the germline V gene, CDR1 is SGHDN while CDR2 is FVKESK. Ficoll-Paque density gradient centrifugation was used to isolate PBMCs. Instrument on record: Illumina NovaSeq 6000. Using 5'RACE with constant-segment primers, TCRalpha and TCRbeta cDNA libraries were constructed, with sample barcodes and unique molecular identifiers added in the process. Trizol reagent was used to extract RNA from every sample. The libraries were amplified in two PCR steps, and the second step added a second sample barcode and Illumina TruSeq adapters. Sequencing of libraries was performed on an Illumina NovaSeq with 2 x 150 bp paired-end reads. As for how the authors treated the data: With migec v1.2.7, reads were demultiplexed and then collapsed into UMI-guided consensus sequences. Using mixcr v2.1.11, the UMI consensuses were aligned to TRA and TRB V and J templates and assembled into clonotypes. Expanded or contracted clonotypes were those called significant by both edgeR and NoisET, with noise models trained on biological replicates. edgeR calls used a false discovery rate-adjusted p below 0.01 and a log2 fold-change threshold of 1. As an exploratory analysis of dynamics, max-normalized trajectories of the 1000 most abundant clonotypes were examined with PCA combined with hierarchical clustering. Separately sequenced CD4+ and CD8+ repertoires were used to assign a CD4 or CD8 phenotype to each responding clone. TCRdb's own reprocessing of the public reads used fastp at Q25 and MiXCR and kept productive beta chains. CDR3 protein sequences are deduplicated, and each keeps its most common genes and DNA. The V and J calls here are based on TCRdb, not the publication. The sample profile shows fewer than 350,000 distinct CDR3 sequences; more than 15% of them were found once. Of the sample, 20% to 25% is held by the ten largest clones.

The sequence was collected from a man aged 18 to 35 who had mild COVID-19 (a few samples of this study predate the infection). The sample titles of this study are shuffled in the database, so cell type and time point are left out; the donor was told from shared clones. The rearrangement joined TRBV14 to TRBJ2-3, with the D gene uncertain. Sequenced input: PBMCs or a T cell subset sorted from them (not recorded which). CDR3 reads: CASSQGFLDTQYF. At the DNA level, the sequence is TGTGCCAGCAGCCAAGGGTTCTTGGATACGCAGTATTTT. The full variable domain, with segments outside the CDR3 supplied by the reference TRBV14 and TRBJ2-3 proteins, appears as EAGVTQFPSHSVIEKGQTVTLRCDPISGHDNLYWYRRVMGKEIKFLLHFVKESKQDESGMPNNRFLAERTGGTYSTLKVQPAELEDSGVYFCASSQGFLDTQYFGPGTRLTVL.